This T cell receptor (beta chain) emerged from a study of shared clonotypes between healthy human individuals. About the research overall: The study drew on two women and three men aged 18 to 49 as donors. Study-wide findings and caveats: Clonotypes that were shared across a handful of donors made up roughly 5.2% of naive CD4 clonotypes. Naive subsets generally had larger estimated richness than memory subsets.

CDR3 length equals 15 residues. Germline V lookup: CDR1 SEHNR, CDR2 FQNEAQ (reference sequence). V lost 4 bases, J lost 7 bases, and 10 bases stayed unmatched. In regard to this clone: Its antigen is not identified.

Authors' methods: Because ImmunoSEQ provided only junction sequences with no quality scores, the filtering differed. The data were produced by immunoSEQ multiplex PCR, yet TCRdb's version contains in-frame clones alone and is incomplete. V and J calls and clone size come straight from that table; D and trimming were deduced from the DNA. The repertoire holds about 2.1 million clones, with about 92% as singletons. CD45RO-negative, CCR7-selected cells formed the naive CD8 fraction, which excluded terminally differentiated effector memory CD45RA+ cells. The chain recombines TRBV7-9 with TRBJ2-1; 7 nucleotides match TRBD2. The sequence came from a man aged 18 to 30 in good health. Some clones in this sample may be carry-over from other donors' samples. The sample taken for sequencing was naive CD8+ T cells from PBMCs. The CDR3 here is CASSYPHGTINEQFF. In nucleotides, the CDR3 is TGTGCCAGCAGCTACCCCCACGGGACTATTAATGAGCAGTTCTTC.